The text below deals with one TCR beta chain. What it recognizes is unknown. The sample belongs to a study of metastatic and nonmetastatic thyroid tumors. Study at large: Where malignant and benign thyroid patients were concerned, repertoires were compared across blood and tumor or nodule tissue.

Whole-study results and caveats: The reported finding was significantly higher TCR beta diversity in malignant thyroid tumors relative to benign nodules, in blood and tumor.

Thyroid surgery had not been preceded by any treatment in any patient. This CDR3 is built from 10 residues. The V end was cut by 3 bases, the J end by 6 bases, with 5 bases between. Germline V CDR1 and CDR2: DFQATT, SNEGSKA (reference sequence). In the authors' workflow: Building a distant-metastasis classifier for papillary thyroid cancer drew on CDR3 differences across clinicopathological groups. Via MiXCR, TCRdb re-called the PCR reads. The V and J calls were determined by TCRdb, not by the authors. The data show tens of thousands of clones, just under 30% seen once. The TCR was taken from a female donor with papillary thyroid cancer or a benign thyroid nodule (not recorded which). Some clones in this sample may be carry-over from other donors' samples. Sequencing was done on a sample of blood. The chain combines TRBV20-1 with TRBJ1-2; D is undetermined. CDR3 region: CSASTDGYTF. As DNA, the CDR3 is TGCAGTGCTAGTACAGATGGCTACACCTTC.